The source of this TCR beta chain is a study of shared clonotypes between healthy human individuals. The CDR3 has 16 amino acids. V was clipped by 0 bases and J by 13 bases, with 27 bases between them. CDR1 and CDR2 from the germline V gene are GTSNPN and SVGIG (reference sequence). Assay execution took place at the deep level. Across several immunoSEQ plates, the genomic DNA of each subset was split evenly. Clones were read by immunoSEQ multiplex PCR, and TCRdb kept only the in-frame ones, dropping some. The table has approximately 1.4 million clones, 95% to 99% seen once. The source material was naive CD4+ T cells sorted from blood. Stated subset: CD45RA+ positively selected. This clonotype originated in a man aged 25 to 40 in good health. V is TRBV30 and J is TRBJ1-1; weak D call: TRBD1 (5 bases). CDR3 loop: CAWSVIRQTAPQEGFF. CDR3 in DNA: TGTGCCTGGAGTGTGATCCGACAGACAGCGCCCCAGGAGGGTTTCTTT.